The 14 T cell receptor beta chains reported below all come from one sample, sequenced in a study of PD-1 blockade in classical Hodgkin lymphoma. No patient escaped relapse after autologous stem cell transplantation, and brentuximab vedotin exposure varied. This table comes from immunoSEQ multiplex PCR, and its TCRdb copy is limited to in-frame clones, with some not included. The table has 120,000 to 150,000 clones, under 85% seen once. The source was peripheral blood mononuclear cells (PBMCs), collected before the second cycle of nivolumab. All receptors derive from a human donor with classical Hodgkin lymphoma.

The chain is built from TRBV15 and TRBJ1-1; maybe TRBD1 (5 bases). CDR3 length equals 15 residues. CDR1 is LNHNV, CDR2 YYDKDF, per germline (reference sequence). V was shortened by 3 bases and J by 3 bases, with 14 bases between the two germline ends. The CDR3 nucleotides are TGTGCCACCAGCAGGGGAGAGCGGGGACACACTGAAGCTTTCTTT. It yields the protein CATSRGERGHTEAFF. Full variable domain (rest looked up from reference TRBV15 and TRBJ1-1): DAMVIQNPRYQVTQFGKPVTLSCSQTLNHNVMYWYQQKSSQAPKLLFHYYDKDFNNEADTPDNFQSRRPNTSFCFLDIRSPGLGDTAMYLCATSRGERGHTEAFFGQGTRLTVV.

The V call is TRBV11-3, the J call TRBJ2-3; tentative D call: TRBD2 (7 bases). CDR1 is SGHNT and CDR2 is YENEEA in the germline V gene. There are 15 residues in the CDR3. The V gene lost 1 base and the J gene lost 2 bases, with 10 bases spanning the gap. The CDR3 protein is CASSLAGGDTDTQYF. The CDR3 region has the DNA TGTGCCAGCAGCTTAGCGGGGGGCGACACAGATACGCAGTATTTT.

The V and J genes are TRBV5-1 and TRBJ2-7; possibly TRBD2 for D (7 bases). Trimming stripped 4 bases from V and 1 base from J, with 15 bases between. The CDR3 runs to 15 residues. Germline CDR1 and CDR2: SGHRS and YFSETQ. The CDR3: CASSPKGGGSYEQYF. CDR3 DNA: TGCGCCAGCAGCCCCAAGGGGGGGGGTTCCTACGAGCAGTACTTC.

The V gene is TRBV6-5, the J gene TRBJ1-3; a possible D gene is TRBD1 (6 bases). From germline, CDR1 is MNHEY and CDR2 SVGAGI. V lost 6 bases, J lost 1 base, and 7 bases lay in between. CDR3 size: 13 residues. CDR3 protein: CASRGHSGNTIYF. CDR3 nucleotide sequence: TGTGCCAGCAGGGGACATTCTGGAAACACCATATATTTT.

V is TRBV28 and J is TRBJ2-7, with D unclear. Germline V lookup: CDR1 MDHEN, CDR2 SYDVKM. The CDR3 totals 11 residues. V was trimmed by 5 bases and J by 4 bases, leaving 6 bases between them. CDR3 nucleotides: TGTGCCAGCAGTGATCTTTACGAGCAGTACTTC. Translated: CASSDLYEQYF.

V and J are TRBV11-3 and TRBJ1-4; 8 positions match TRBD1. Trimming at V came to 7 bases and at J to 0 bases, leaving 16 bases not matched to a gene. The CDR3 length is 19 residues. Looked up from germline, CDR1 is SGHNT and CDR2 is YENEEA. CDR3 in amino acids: CASNPFLPGQVTTNEKLFF. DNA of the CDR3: TGTGCCAGCAACCCCTTCTTACCGGGACAGGTAACAACTAATGAAAAACTGTTTTTT.

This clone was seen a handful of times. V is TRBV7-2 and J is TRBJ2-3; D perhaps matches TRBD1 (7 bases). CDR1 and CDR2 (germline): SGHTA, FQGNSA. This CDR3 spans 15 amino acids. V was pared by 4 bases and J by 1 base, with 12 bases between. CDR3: CASSWQGGGTDTQYF. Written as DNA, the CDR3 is TGTGCCAGCAGCTGGCAGGGGGGCGGCACAGATACGCAGTATTTT. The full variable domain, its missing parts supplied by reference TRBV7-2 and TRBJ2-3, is GAGVSQSPSNKVTEKGKDVELRCDPISGHTALYWYRQSLGQGLEFLIYFQGNSAPDKSGLPSDRFSAERTGGSVSTLTIQRTQQEDSAVYLCASSWQGGGTDTQYFGPGTRLTVL.

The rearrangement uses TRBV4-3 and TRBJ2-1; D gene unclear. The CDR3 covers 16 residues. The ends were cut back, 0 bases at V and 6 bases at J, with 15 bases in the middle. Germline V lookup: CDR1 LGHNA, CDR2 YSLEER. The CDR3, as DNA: TGCGCCAGCAGCCAAGATTACGGCTGGCGGTCCAATGAGCAGTTCTTC. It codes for CASSQDYGWRSNEQFF.

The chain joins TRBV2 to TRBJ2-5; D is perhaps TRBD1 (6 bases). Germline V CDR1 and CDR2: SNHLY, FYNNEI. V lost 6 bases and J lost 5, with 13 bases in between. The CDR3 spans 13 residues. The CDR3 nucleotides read TGTGCCAGCAGCAGGGGCGGAGTGGAGACCCAGTACTTC. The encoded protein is CASSRGGVETQYF.

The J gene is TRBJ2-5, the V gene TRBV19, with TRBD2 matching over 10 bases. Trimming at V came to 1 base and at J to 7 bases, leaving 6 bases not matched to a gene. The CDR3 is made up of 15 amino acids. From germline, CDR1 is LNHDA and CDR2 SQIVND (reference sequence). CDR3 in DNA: TGTGCCAGTAGTATAGTACCTAGCGGGAGAGGGACCCAGTACTTC. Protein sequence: CASSIVPSGRGTQYF.

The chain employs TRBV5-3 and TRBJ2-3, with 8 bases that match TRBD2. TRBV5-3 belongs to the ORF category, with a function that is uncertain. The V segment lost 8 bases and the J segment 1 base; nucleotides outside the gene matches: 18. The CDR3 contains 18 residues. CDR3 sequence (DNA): TGTGCCAGCCCGGACAGCCCTCCGAGCGGGAGCTGCACAGATACGCAGTATTTT. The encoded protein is CASPDSPPSGSCTDTQYF.

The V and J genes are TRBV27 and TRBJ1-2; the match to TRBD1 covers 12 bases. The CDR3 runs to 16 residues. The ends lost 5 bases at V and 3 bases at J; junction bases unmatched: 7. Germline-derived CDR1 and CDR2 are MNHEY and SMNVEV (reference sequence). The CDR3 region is CASSATGTGGYYGYTF. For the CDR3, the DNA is TGTGCCAGCAGTGCCACCGGGACAGGGGGCTACTATGGCTACACCTTC.

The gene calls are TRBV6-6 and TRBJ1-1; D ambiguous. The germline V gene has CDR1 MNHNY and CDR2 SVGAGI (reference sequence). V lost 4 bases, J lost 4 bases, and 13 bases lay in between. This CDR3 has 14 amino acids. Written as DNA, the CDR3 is TGTGCCAGCAGTTTGGGCGTGCGGGGCACTGAAGCTTTCTTT. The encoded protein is CASSLGVRGTEAFF.

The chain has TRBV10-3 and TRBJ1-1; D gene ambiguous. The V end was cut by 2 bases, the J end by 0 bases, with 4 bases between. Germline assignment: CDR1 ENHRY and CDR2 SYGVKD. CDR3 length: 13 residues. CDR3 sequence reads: CAISEGMNTEAFF. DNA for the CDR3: TGTGCCATCAGTGAGGGCATGAACACTGAAGCTTTCTTT.